The 26 T cell receptor beta chains presented below share a single source sample, sequenced in a study of blood T cell repertoires in COVID-19. Sequencing used immunoSEQ multiplex PCR; TCRdb keeps in-frame clones, though not all of them. Of 250,000 to 300,000 clones listed, 75% to 90% are singletons. The sample taken for sequencing was peripheral blood. The receptors originated from a woman aged 40 to 50 who had recovered from COVID-19.

The chain employs TRBV14 and TRBJ2-5; a possible D gene is TRBD2 (6 bases). The V end lost 2 bases, the J end lost 4 bases, and 20 bases lay between the germline ends. Germline CDR1 SGHDN, CDR2 FVKESK. There are 17 residues in the CDR3. The CDR3 protein is CASSQKGRLVTGETQYF. The CDR3 DNA sequence: TGTGCCAGCAGCCAAAAGGGGCGACTAGTTACAGGAGAGACCCAGTACTTC. Together with reference TRBV14 and TRBJ2-5, the CDR3 gives the full variable domain: EAGVTQFPSHSVIEKGQTVTLRCDPISGHDNLYWYRRVMGKEIKFLLHFVKESKQDESGMPNNRFLAERTGGTYSTLKVQPAELEDSGVYFCASSQKGRLVTGETQYFGPGTRLLVL.

The chain uses TRBV5-1 and TRBJ2-7; tentative D call: TRBD1 (5 bases). This CDR3 has 15 amino acids. Germline V CDR1 and CDR2: SGHRS, YFSETQ. Between the trimmed V and J ends, which lost 1 base and 2 bases, there was a span of 13 bases. The CDR3 loop is CASSLRVTGAYEQYF. CDR3 bases: TGCGCCAGCAGCTTGAGGGTCACAGGAGCCTACGAGCAGTACTTC.

The chain recombines TRBV2 with TRBJ1-2; D might be TRBD1 (5 bases). Germline CDR1 and CDR2: SNHLY and FYNNEI. The CDR3 contains 16 residues. The V end was cut by 6 bases, the J end by 4 bases, with 21 bases between. In DNA, the CDR3 is TGTGCCAGCAGCGGCGGGGGAGGCAGCGCGATCTATGGCTACACCTTC. Translation gives CASSGGGGSAIYGYTF.

This chain uses TRBV13 with TRBJ2-7; 7 positions agree with TRBD2. There are 14 residues in the CDR3. The germline gives CDR1 PRHDT, CDR2 FYEKMQ (reference sequence). V shed 7 bases and J 7 bases; nucleotides not matched to a gene: 13. The CDR3 DNA reads as TGTGCCAGCAACCCAGCGGGGTCCCCCCGGGAGCAGTACTTC. Translating gives CASNPAGSPREQYF. Full variable domain (outside the CDR3, taken from reference TRBV13 and TRBJ2-7): AAGVIQSPRHLIKEKRETATLKCYPIPRHDTVYWYQQGPGQDPQFLISFYEKMQSDKGSIPDRFSAQQFSDYHSELNMSSLELGDSALYFCASNPAGSPREQYFGPGTRLTVT.

The chain uses TRBV12-3 or TRBV12-4 and TRBJ1-6; D unclear. The CDR3 loop spans 13 amino acids. V was pared by 8 bases and J by 0 bases, with 5 bases between. The CDR3 nucleotides read TGTGCCAGCCAGGCCTCCTATAATTCACCCCTCCACTTT. Residues: CASQASYNSPLHF.

The rearrangement uses TRBV9 and TRBJ2-1; D gene unclear. The CDR3 is made up of 15 amino acids. Trimming took off 3 bases at V and 0 bases at J, with 10 bases between the two ends. CDR1 is SGDLS, CDR2 YYNGEE, per germline. CDR3 sequence: CASSASLSSYNEQFF. The CDR3 DNA reads TGTGCCAGCAGCGCATCTTTGAGCTCCTACAATGAGCAGTTCTTC.

This clone was recorded only once. The chain uses TRBV4-2 and TRBJ1-3; no clear D. V was pared by 1 base and J by 7 bases, with 8 bases between. CDR1 LGHNA and CDR2 YNFKEQ come from the germline V gene. This CDR3 spans 13 amino acids. The CDR3 sequence is CASSQGLANTIYF. The CDR3 DNA sequence: TGTGCCAGCAGCCAAGGGTTAGCGAACACCATATATTTT.

CDR3 bases: TGTGCCAGCAGCTTAGGGGACAGGGGGCATAATGAGCAGTTCTTC. Encoded protein: CASSLGDRGHNEQFF. The rearrangement joins TRBV11-3 to TRBJ2-1; 12 bases map to TRBD1. This CDR3 comprises 15 residues. V shed 1 base, J shed 7 bases, and the junction held 2 bases outside the gene matches. The germline V gene encodes CDR1 SGHNT and CDR2 YENEEA.

The chain combines TRBV9 with TRBJ1-3; 7 nucleotides agree with TRBD1. Germline V gene lookup returns CDR1 SGDLS and CDR2 YYNGEE. The CDR3 loop spans 14 amino acids. The V and J ends lost 0 bases and 8 bases, in that order; junction bases with no gene match: 5. CDR3 nucleotides: TGTGCCAGCAGCGTAGCGGTCAGGGGGTACACCATATATTTT. As protein: CASSVAVRGYTIYF.

The chain couples TRBV28 to TRBJ2-1, with TRBD2 identical over 9 bases. This CDR3 is built from 19 residues. The junction had 22 bases not matched to a gene; V was cut back by 5 bases and J by 8 bases. In germline, CDR1 is MDHEN, CDR2 SYDVKM. DNA for the CDR3: TGTGCCAGCAGTCACAGGGCCAAGACTAGCGGAAACATACTTGATGAGCAGTTCTTC. Encoded protein: CASSHRAKTSGNILDEQFF.

The genes are TRBV11-2 and TRBJ2-5; tentatively, D is TRBD2 (6 bases). Germline CDR1 SGHAT, CDR2 FQNNGV. The CDR3 length is 15 residues. Trimming removed 2 bases from V and 2 bases from J, with 12 bases in between. The CDR3 loop reads CASSLLRGMQETQYF. CDR3 DNA sequence: TGTGCCAGCAGCTTATTGCGGGGAATGCAAGAGACCCAGTACTTC.

The chain has TRBV4-1 and TRBJ2-7; 10 nucleotides align to TRBD2. Germline assignment: CDR1 MGHRA and CDR2 YSYEKL. The CDR3 contains 15 residues. The junction had 9 bases not matched to a gene; V was cut back by 6 bases and J by 4 bases. In DNA, the CDR3 is TGCGCCAGCAGTCGTAGCCCGGGACTAGCGTACGAGCAGTACTTC. Translation gives CASSRSPGLAYEQYF.

This chain connects TRBV4-1 to TRBJ1-6; TRBD1 is a possible D gene (5 bases). Per germline, CDR1 MGHRA and CDR2 YSYEKL. V shed 1 base and J shed 3 bases, with 13 bases lying between them. This CDR3 region has 17 residues. The CDR3 is CASSQAAGGDYNSPLHF. The CDR3 bases are TGCGCCAGCAGCCAAGCCGCTGGGGGGGACTATAATTCACCCCTCCACTTT.

This clone showed up just once. CDR3 protein: CASSVGGLASREQFF. CDR3 nucleotides: TGTGCCAGCAGCGTAGGGGGACTAGCGTCCCGGGAGCAGTTCTTC. V usage is TRBV9 and J usage is TRBJ2-1; TRBD2 agrees at 10 bases. The CDR3 contains 15 residues. V was clipped by 0 bases and J by 10 bases; unmatched bases: 7. Germline values: CDR1 SGDLS, CDR2 YYNGEE.

The chain uses TRBV10-3 and TRBJ2-1, with D tentatively TRBD2 (5 bases). Trimming left V 2 bases short and J 6 bases short, with 11 bases between. This CDR3 contains 14 residues. CDR1 is ENHRY, CDR2 SYGVKD, per germline. This CDR3 reads CAISEGPGSNEQFF. The CDR3 DNA reads TGTGCCATCAGTGAGGGGCCGGGGTCCAATGAGCAGTTCTTC.

The gene calls are TRBV25-1 and TRBJ1-2; TRBD1 aligns across 12 bases. The V and J ends lost 2 bases and 5 bases, in that order; junction bases with no gene match: 3. The CDR3 spans 15 residues. Germline CDR1 and CDR2: MGHDK and SYGVNS. CDR3 sequence reads: CASSEGTGGAYGYTF. CDR3 DNA sequence: TGTGCCAGCAGTGAAGGGACAGGGGGCGCGTATGGCTACACCTTC.

The chain links TRBV6-5 to TRBJ2-1, with D possibly TRBD2 on 6 matching bases. V lost 7 bases and J lost 5, with 15 bases in between. This CDR3 contains 14 residues. Germline lookup yields CDR1 MNHEY and CDR2 SVGAGI. The DNA for the CDR3 is TGTGCCAGCACGAGGGGACTCCTCCACAATGAGCAGTTCTTC. This gives the protein CASTRGLLHNEQFF.

This clone was counted between two and nine times. The rearrangement uses TRBV6-1 and TRBJ1-2, with 9 bases identical to TRBD1. The CDR3 contains 15 residues. The germline gives CDR1 MNHNS, CDR2 SASEGT. J gave up 7 bases and V 3 bases, and 9 bases lay outside the gene matches. CDR3 coding DNA: TGTGCCAGCAGTGAGCCGGGACAGGGAATTTTTGGCTACACCTTC. Amino acid sequence: CASSEPGQGIFGYTF.

The CDR3 spells CATLSGGRQFF. CDR3 coding DNA: TGTGCCACCCTCTCCGGGGGAAGGCAGTTCTTC. The rearrangement joins TRBV6-5 to TRBJ2-1; tentative D call: TRBD2 (6 bases). With 10 bases removed from V and 12 bases from J, the gap between germline ends came to 16 bases. This CDR3 comprises 11 residues. Germline V gives CDR1 MNHEY, CDR2 SVGAGI.

This clone was seen a single time. CDR3: CASNIAGAGNEQFF. CDR3 nucleotide sequence: TGTGCCAGCAACATAGCGGGAGCAGGTAATGAGCAGTTCTTC. This chain connects TRBV6-5 to TRBJ2-1, with 9 bases lining up with TRBD2. After removal of 7 bases from V and 7 bases from J, the junction contained 8 bases not matched to a gene. Germline V gene lookup returns CDR1 MNHEY and CDR2 SVGAGI. This CDR3 is 14 amino acids long.

V and J are TRBV5-4 and TRBJ2-7, with 10 bases that match TRBD2. CDR1 and CDR2 (germline): SGHNT, YYREEE (reference sequence). The CDR3 length is 14 residues. V lost 0 bases to trimming and J lost 3 bases; unmatched junction nucleotides: 0. The CDR3 is CASSLGTSGYEQYF. The CDR3 nucleotides read TGTGCCAGCAGCTTGGGGACTAGCGGCTACGAGCAGTACTTC. Based on the CDR3 plus reference TRBV5-4 and TRBJ2-7, the full variable domain is ETGVTQSPTHLIKTRGQQVTLRCSSQSGHNTVSWYQQALGQGPQFIFQYYREEENGRGNFPPRFSGLQFPNYSSELNVNALELDDSALYLCASSLGTSGYEQYFGPGTRLTVT.

V is TRBV6-5 and J is TRBJ2-7, with a tentative D call TRBD2 (6 bases). Trimming left V 6 bases short and J 7 bases short, with 13 bases between. The CDR3 contains 12 residues. CDR1 and CDR2 from the germline V gene are MNHEY and SVGAGI. CDR3 sequence reads: CASRPPGVEQYF. CDR3 bases: TGTGCCAGCAGGCCCCCGGGAGTGGAGCAGTACTTC.

The gene calls are TRBV30 and TRBJ2-4; TRBD1 aligns across 7 bases. CDR1 GTSNPN and CDR2 SVGIG come from the germline V gene (reference sequence). V shed 0 bases and J 6 bases; nucleotides not matched to a gene: 5. The CDR3 covers 14 residues. The CDR3 bases are TGTGCCTGGAGTGTTGGGACAGTAGTAAACATTCAGTACTTC. Translating it yields CAWSVGTVVNIQYF.

The gene calls are TRBV10-3 and TRBJ2-7; possible D gene TRBD1, 5 bases. V dropped 0 bases and J dropped 2 bases, with 23 bases sitting between them. CDR1 and CDR2 from the germline V gene are ENHRY and SYGVKD. This CDR3 comprises 19 residues. The CDR3 nucleotides read TGTGCCATCAGTGAGTCTAAAGGGGCGAGCCGACGTTACACCTACGAGCAGTACTTC. Protein: CAISESKGASRRYTYEQYF.

This chain uses TRBV5-4 with TRBJ2-3; no definite D call. Germline CDR1 and CDR2: SGHNT and YYREEE (reference sequence). CDR3 size: 13 residues. V gave up 2 bases and J gave up 1 base, with 5 bases separating them. The CDR3 bases are TGTGCCAGCAGCTTTTCGGGCACAGATACGCAGTATTTT. Amino acids: CASSFSGTDTQYF.

The J gene is TRBJ2-3, the V gene TRBV19; TRBD1 is a possible D gene (6 bases). This CDR3 spans 14 amino acids. Germline CDR1 reads LNHDA; CDR2 reads SQIVND (reference sequence). Trimming stripped 4 bases from V and 1 base from J, with 9 bases between. The CDR3 DNA sequence: TGTGCCAGTAGTACTCGACAGGGCACAGATACGCAGTATTTT. This encodes CASSTRQGTDTQYF. The full variable domain, rest sourced from reference TRBV19 and TRBJ2-3, is DGGITQSPKYLFRKEGQNVTLSCEQNLNHDAMYWYRQDPGQGLRLIYYSQIVNDFQKGDIAEGYSVSREKKESFPLTVTSAQKNPTAFYLCASSTRQGTDTQYFGPGTRLTVL.